The entry below gives a single T cell receptor beta chain sequence along with its context. Its specificity is not known. Method: immunoSEQ multiplex PCR; TCRdb's copy keeps in-frame clones and lacks some. Counted here are 2,500,000 or so clones, 93% occurring once; the ten biggest clones make up about 0.34%. This entry is derived from a study of shared clonotypes between healthy human individuals. Findings and caveats of the study: A generally larger estimated richness was seen in naive subsets than in memory subsets.

This CDR3 is built from 14 residues. With 6 bases clipped from V and 10 bases from J, the junction kept 7 bases outside the gene matches. CDR1 MNHEY and CDR2 SVGAGI come from the germline V gene. V is TRBV6-5 and J is TRBJ1-6; 9 bases fit TRBD1. Sequencing was performed on naive CD4+ T cells from PBMCs. Noted subset: CD45RA+ positively selected. The clonotype was recovered from a man younger than 35 in good health. Some clones in this sample may be carry-over from other donors' samples. For the CDR3, the DNA is TGTGCCAGCAGCCCGGGACAGGGACAGTCACCCCTCCACTTT. It translates to CASSPGQGQSPLHF.